Shown below are 5 T cell receptor beta chains from a single sample sequenced in a study of T cells after yellow fever vaccination. Each CDR3 protein is one row after TCRdb ran MiXCR on the 5' RACE reads. The sample includes hundreds of thousands of distinct CDR3 sequences, approximately 16% seen only once; the top ten take roughly 17%. The input for sequencing was PBMCs, taken 5 days after the first yellow fever vaccination. These receptor sequences come from a man aged 18 to 30 who received the YFV17D yellow fever vaccine.

In this sample, this clonotype turned up a few times. This chain links TRBV6-8 with TRBJ2-7; TRBD2 is a possible D gene (5 bases). Germline values: CDR1 MNHGY, CDR2 SAAAGT. V was trimmed by 6 bases and J by 8 bases, leaving 14 bases between them. The CDR3 sequence is 12 residues long. CDR3 sequence: CASRPWTGQQYV. As DNA, the CDR3 is TGTGCCAGCAGGCCGTGGACTGGGCAGCAGTACGTC.

V is TRBV12-3 or TRBV12-4 and J is TRBJ2-7; D unclear. CDR3 size: 12 residues. The ends were cut back, 3 bases at V and 5 bases at J, with 8 bases in the middle. The CDR3 loop reads CASSLIRHEQYF. CDR3 nucleotides: TGTGCCAGCAGTTTGATAAGGCACGAGCAGTACTTC.

The chain couples TRBV6-2 or TRBV6-3 to TRBJ2-7; TRBD2 is a possible D gene (6 bases). The CDR3 runs 14 residues. V lost 4 bases, J lost 3 bases, and 13 bases lay in between. Per germline, CDR1 MNHEY and CDR2 SVGEGT. The CDR3 loop is CASSFDSGVYEQYV. For the CDR3, the DNA is TGTGCCAGCAGTTTCGATTCGGGAGTCTACGAGCAGTACGTC.

The chain recombines TRBV3-1 with TRBJ1-2; D possibly corresponds to TRBD1 (5 bases). CDR3 length: 16 amino acids. Per germline, CDR1 LGHDT and CDR2 YNNKEL (reference sequence). V was trimmed by 0 bases and J by 6 bases, leaving 17 bases between them. The CDR3 DNA is TGTGCCAGCAGCCAAGAAGGAGGGAGATGGGGGGATGGCTACACCTTC. Residues: CASSQEGGRWGDGYTF.

This clonotype was counted a few times. This chain links TRBV5-1 with TRBJ1-4; 10 nucleotides match TRBD1. The CDR3 is made up of 15 amino acids. Germline loops: CDR1 SGHRS, CDR2 YFSETQ. The V segment lost 4 bases and the J segment 3 bases; nucleotides outside the gene matches: 3. The chain's CDR3 is CASSTGQGANEKLFF. The CDR3 coding sequence is TGCGCCAGCAGCACAGGACAGGGGGCTAATGAAAAACTGTTTTTT.